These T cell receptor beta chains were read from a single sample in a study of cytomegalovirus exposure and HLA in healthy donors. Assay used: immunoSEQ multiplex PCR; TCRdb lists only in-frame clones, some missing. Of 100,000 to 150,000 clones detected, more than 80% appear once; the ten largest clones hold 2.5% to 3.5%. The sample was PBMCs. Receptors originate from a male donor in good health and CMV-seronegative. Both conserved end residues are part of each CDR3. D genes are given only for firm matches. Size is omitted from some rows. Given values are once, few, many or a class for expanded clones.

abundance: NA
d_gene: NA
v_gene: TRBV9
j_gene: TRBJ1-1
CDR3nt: TGTGCCAGCAGCGTCGTAGATCGGGGTTTCACTGAAGCTTTCTTT
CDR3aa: CASSVVDRGFTEAFF

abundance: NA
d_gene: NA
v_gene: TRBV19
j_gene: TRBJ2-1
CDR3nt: TGTGCCAGTAGTGCTTCAGGGAATACGAATGAGCAGTTCTTC
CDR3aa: CASSASGNTNEQFF

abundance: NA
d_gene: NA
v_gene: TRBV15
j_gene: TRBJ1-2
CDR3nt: TGTGCCACCAGCACGGGGGTTTTTGGTGGCTACACCTTC
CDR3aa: CATSTGVFGGYTF

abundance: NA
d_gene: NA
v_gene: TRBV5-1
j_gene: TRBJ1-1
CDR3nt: TGCGCCAGCAGAGACCAGGGGAACACTGAAGCTTTCTTT
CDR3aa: CASRDQGNTEAFF

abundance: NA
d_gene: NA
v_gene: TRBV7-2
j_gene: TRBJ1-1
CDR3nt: TGTGCCAGCAGCTGGGACGGGGGGTCCACTGAAGCTTTCTTT
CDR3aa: CASSWDGGSTEAFF

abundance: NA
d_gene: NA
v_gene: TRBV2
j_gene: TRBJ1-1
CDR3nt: TGTGCCAGCCGGGTCGATCGGCCTGATGAAGCTTTCTTT
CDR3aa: CASRVDRPDEAFF

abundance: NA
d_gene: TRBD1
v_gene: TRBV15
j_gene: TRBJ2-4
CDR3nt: TGTGCCACCAGCGGAAGGGGGCCCGAAAACATTCAGTACTTC
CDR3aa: CATSGRGPENIQYF

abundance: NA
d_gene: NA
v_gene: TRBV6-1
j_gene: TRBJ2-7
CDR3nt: TGTGCCAGCAGTGGGGGGGAGGATGCCTCCTACGAGCAGTACTTC
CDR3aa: CASSGGEDASYEQYF

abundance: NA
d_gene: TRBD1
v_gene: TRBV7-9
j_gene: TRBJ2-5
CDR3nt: TGTGCCAGCAGCTTAGGTGACAGGGGTTTCCAAGAGACCCAGTACTTC
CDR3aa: CASSLGDRGFQETQYF

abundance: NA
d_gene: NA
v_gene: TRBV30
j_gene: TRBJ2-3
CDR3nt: TGTGCCTTGGGGCGTGCTAGCACAGATACGCAGTATTTT
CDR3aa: CALGRASTDTQYF

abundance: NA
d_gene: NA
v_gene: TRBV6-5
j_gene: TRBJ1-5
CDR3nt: TGTGCCAGCAGTTACTCAGGCAGGGGTCAGCCCCAGCATTTT
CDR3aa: CASSYSGRGQPQHF

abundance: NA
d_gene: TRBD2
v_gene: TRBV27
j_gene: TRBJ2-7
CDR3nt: TGTGCCAGCAGTCCCTGGCCGAGCGGGGGGGATACCTACGAGCAGTACTTC
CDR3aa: CASSPWPSGGDTYEQYF

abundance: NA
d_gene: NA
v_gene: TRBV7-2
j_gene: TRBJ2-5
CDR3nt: TGTGCCAGCAGCTTAGAGGGACTCTTCCAAGAGACCCAGTACTTC
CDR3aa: CASSLEGLFQETQYF

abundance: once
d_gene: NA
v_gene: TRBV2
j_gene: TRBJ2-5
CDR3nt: TGTGCCAGCAGTGACCTCCTCCCCGAGACCCAGTACTTC
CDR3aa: CASSDLLPETQYF

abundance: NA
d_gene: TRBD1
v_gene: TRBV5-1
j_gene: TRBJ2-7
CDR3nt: TGCGCCAGCAGCGCGAGACAGGGGACCTACGAGCAGTACTTC
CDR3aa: CASSARQGTYEQYF

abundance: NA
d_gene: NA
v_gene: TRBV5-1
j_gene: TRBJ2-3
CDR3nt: TGCGCCAGCAGCTTAGGGGGACACCTCACAGATACGCAGTATTTT
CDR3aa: CASSLGGHLTDTQYF

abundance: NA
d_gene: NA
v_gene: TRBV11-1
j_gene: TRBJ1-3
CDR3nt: TGTGCCAGCAGCTTAGACACCCACGTCTCTGGAAACACCATATATTTT
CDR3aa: CASSLDTHVSGNTIYF

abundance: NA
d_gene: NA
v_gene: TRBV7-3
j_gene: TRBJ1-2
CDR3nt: TGTGCCAGCAGCTCGACGGGGGGAGGTGGCTACACCTTC
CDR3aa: CASSSTGGGGYTF

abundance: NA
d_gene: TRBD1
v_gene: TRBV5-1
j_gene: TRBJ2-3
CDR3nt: TGCGCCAGCAGGGGGGGACAGGTTTTATATTCAGATACGCAGTATTTT
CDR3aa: CASRGGQVLYSDTQYF

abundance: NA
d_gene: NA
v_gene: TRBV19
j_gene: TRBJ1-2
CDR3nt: TGTGCCAGTAGTATGAGCTCCCTATATGGCTACACCTTC
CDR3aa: CASSMSSLYGYTF

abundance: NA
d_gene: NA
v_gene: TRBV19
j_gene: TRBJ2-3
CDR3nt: TGTGCCAGTAGTGCTCGGAGAGATACGCAGTATTTT
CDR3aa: CASSARRDTQYF

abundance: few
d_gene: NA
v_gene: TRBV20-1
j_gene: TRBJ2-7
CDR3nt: TGCAGTGCTCCAGGGAAGAGCGAGCAGTACTTC
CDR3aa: CSAPGKSEQYF

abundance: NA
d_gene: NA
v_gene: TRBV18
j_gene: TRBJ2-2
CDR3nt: TGTGCCAGCTCACCTAGGGGACAAACCAACACCGGGGAGCTGTTTTTT
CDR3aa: CASSPRGQTNTGELFF

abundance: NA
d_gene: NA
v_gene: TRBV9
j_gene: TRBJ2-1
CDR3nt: TGTGCCAGCAGCGCGGCGGACAGTGACAATGAGCAGTTCTTC
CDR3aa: CASSAADSDNEQFF

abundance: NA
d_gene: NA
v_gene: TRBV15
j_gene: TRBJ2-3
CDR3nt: TGTGCCACCAGCAGAGATGGGGGGTATACGCAGTATTTT
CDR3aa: CATSRDGGYTQYF

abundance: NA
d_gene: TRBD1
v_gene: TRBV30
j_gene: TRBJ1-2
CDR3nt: TGTGCCTCGGGACAGGGAGGAGGCTACACCTTC
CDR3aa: CASGQGGGYTF

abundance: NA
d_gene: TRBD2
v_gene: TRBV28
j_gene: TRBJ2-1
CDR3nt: TGTGCCAGCAGCCCCGTGAGCGGGGGCTCCTACAATGAGCAGTTCTTC
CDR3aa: CASSPVSGGSYNEQFF

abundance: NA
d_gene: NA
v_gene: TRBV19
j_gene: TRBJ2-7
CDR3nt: TGTGCCAGTAGTGGGGGACACAGGAGCTCCTACGAGCAGTACTTC
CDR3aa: CASSGGHRSSYEQYF

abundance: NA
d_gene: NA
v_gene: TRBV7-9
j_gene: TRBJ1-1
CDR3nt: TGTGCCAGCAGCCACCCTGGAGGTGGTAGGGACACTGAAGCTTTCTTT
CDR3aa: CASSHPGGGRDTEAFF

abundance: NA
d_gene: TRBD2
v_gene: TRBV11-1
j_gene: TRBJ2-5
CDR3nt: TGTGCCAGCAGCCAGCGGGGGTTCCAAGAGACCCAGTACTTC
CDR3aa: CASSQRGFQETQYF

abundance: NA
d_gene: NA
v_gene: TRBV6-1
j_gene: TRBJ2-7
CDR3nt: TGTGCCAGCAGTAGCGGGTTCTTCTACGAGCAGTACTTC
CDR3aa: CASSSGFFYEQYF

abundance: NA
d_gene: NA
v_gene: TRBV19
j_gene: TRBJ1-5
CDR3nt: TGTGCCAGTAGTTGGGCGGGATTTAGCAATCAGCCCCAGCATTTT
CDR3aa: CASSWAGFSNQPQHF

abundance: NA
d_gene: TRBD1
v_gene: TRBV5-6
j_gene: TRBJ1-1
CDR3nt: TGTGCCAGCAGCGGGAAGGGACAGAAGAACACTGAAGCTTTCTTT
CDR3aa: CASSGKGQKNTEAFF